Listed here are 23 T cell receptor beta chains from one sample, sequenced in a study of cytomegalovirus exposure and HLA in healthy donors. The PCR made use of 60 Vbeta and 13 Jbeta primers. Here immunoSEQ multiplex PCR was the method, and the copy in TCRdb shows in-frame clones only, minus some. Of 55,000 to 80,000 clones in the sample, around 80% were seen once. Sequenced: PBMCs. The receptors were sampled from a man aged 18 to 35 in good health and CMV-seronegative.

The chain has TRBV5-4 and TRBJ2-5, with no clear D. The CDR3 is made up of 14 amino acids. Germline V gene sequence: CDR1 SGHNT, CDR2 YYREEE (reference sequence). Trimming took off 3 bases at V and 2 bases at J, with 11 bases between the two ends. The CDR3 region is CASSSRNNQETQYF. DNA of the CDR3: TGTGCCAGCAGCTCCAGGAACAATCAAGAGACCCAGTACTTC. The full variable domain, completed using reference TRBV5-4 and TRBJ2-5, is ETGVTQSPTHLIKTRGQQVTLRCSSQSGHNTVSWYQQALGQGPQFIFQYYREEENGRGNFPPRFSGLQFPNYSSELNVNALELDDSALYLCASSSRNNQETQYFGPGTRLLVL.

The rearrangement links TRBV29-1 to TRBJ1-3; D possibly corresponds to TRBD1 (6 bases). The germline V gene encodes CDR1 SQVTM and CDR2 ANQGSEA. This CDR3 spans 12 amino acids. The V gene lost 4 bases and the J gene lost 4 bases, with 8 bases spanning the gap. The CDR3 DNA reads as TGCAGCGTTGCAGGGGCCGGAAACACCATATATTTT. Encoded protein: CSVAGAGNTIYF.

For the CDR3, the DNA is TGTGCCAGCAGTTTAGCGGGACAGGGGGCCTATGGCTACACCTTC. Its protein is CASSLAGQGAYGYTF. V is TRBV27 and J is TRBJ1-2, with 12 bases identical to TRBD1. Germline CDR1 and CDR2: MNHEY and SMNVEV (reference sequence). The CDR3 loop spans 15 amino acids. J was trimmed by 4 bases and V by 2 bases; bases with no gene match: 2.

This sequence joins TRBV5-1 and TRBJ1-5; TRBD1 might be the D (5 bases). Between the trimmed V and J ends, which lost 4 bases and 6 bases, there was a span of 14 bases. CDR1 and CDR2 (germline): SGHRS, YFSETQ. The CDR3 length is 14 residues. In DNA form, the CDR3 reads TGCGCCAGCAGCACGGGACTCTTGGGTCAGCCCCAGCATTTT. It codes for CASSTGLLGQPQHF.

This sequence joins TRBV7-6 and TRBJ2-3; D might be TRBD1 (5 bases). V lost 2 bases and J 5 bases, leaving 14 bases between the germline ends. The CDR3 is made up of 15 amino acids. The germline CDR1 and CDR2 sequences are SGHVS and FNYEAQ. The CDR3 DNA is TGTGCCAGCAGCTTAATTTCCGCAGGGATAGATACGCAGTATTTT. Protein product: CASSLISAGIDTQYF.

The gene calls are TRBV2 and TRBJ2-2, with D perhaps TRBD1 (5 bases). The V gene's germline CDR1 is SNHLY and CDR2 FYNNEI. This CDR3 region has 15 residues. V lost 2 bases, J lost 1 base, and 8 bases lay in between. As DNA, the CDR3 is TGTGCCAGCAGTGAAAGGACAAAGAACACCGGGGAGCTGTTTTTT. It codes for CASSERTKNTGELFF.

The gene calls are TRBV6-5 and TRBJ2-7, with 11 positions matching TRBD2. Germline values: CDR1 MNHEY, CDR2 SVGAGI. The ends lost 5 bases at V and 7 bases at J; junction bases unmatched: 4. This CDR3 is 13 amino acids long. CDR3 region: CASSGTSGEEQYF. The CDR3 bases are TGTGCCAGCAGTGGGACTAGCGGAGAGGAGCAGTACTTC.

The chain carries TRBV2 and TRBJ2-1; 9 nucleotides align to TRBD1. After removal of 8 bases from V and 10 bases from J, the junction contained 9 bases not matched to a gene. The CDR3 is made up of 13 amino acids. Germline CDR1 SNHLY, CDR2 FYNNEI. CDR3 amino acids: CASGRTGEGEQFF. In nucleotides, the CDR3 is TGTGCCAGCGGAAGGACAGGGGAGGGCGAGCAGTTCTTC.

The chain uses TRBV4-1 and TRBJ1-1, with D unresolved. Looked up from germline, CDR1 is MGHRA and CDR2 is YSYEKL. V lost 3 bases, J lost 2 bases, and 10 bases lay in between. There are 14 residues in the CDR3. DNA for the CDR3: TGCGCCAGCAGCCAGAATTACTTTAACACTGAAGCTTTCTTT. Translated, it gives CASSQNYFNTEAFF.

The rearrangement uses TRBV7-9 and TRBJ1-2, with TRBD1 identical over 9 bases. The CDR3 consists of 15 residues. The V segment lost 2 bases and the J segment 4 bases; nucleotides outside the gene matches: 5. Germline V gene lookup returns CDR1 SEHNR and CDR2 FQNEAQ (reference sequence). CDR3 loop: CASSLRDRAGYGYTF. For the CDR3, the DNA is TGTGCCAGCAGCTTACGGGACAGGGCGGGCTATGGCTACACCTTC.

The chain employs TRBV2 and TRBJ1-2; possibly TRBD1 for D (6 bases). The CDR3 runs to 13 residues. The V end was cut by 5 bases, the J end by 4 bases, with 11 bases between. Germline values: CDR1 SNHLY, CDR2 FYNNEI. CDR3 amino acids: CASSQLQGYGYTF. DNA of the CDR3: TGTGCCAGCAGTCAATTACAGGGCTATGGCTACACCTTC.

V is TRBV28 and J is TRBJ1-5; no reliable D call. The CDR3 consists of 14 residues. Germline values: CDR1 MDHEN, CDR2 SYDVKM. V lost 3 bases to trimming and J lost 2 bases, with 8 bases between them. The CDR3 DNA reads TGTGCCAGCAGTTTCCCCCAGGGCAATCAGCCCCAGCATTTT. Amino acids: CASSFPQGNQPQHF.

The gene calls are TRBV4-1 and TRBJ1-5; maybe TRBD1 (5 bases). In germline, CDR1 is MGHRA, CDR2 YSYEKL. The CDR3 length is 16 residues. With 4 bases removed from V and 2 bases from J, the gap between germline ends came to 15 bases. This chain's CDR3 is CASSPGAGSGNQPQHF. CDR3 nucleotide sequence: TGCGCCAGCAGCCCTGGGGCAGGGTCCGGCAATCAGCCCCAGCATTTT.

V and J are TRBV2 and TRBJ1-5, with TRBD1 matching 8 bases. Germline V lookup: CDR1 SNHLY, CDR2 FYNNEI. The CDR3 spans 14 residues. With V trimmed by 6 bases and J by 4 bases, 5 bases remained unmatched. Here the CDR3 DNA reads TGTGCCAGCAGAACTCGGACAGGGAATCAGCCCCAGCATTTT. It yields the protein CASRTRTGNQPQHF.

The V call is TRBV6-5, the J call TRBJ1-4, with D perhaps TRBD1 (6 bases). CDR1 MNHEY and CDR2 SVGAGI come from the germline V gene. This CDR3 is 14 amino acids long. Trimming left V 6 bases short and J 7 bases short, with 15 bases between. The CDR3 DNA sequence: TGTGCCAGCAGCCCCAGGGGAATAAGTGAAAAACTGTTTTTT. It yields the protein CASSPRGISEKLFF.

V and J are TRBV6-6 and TRBJ2-1, with 9 bases lining up with TRBD1. The CDR3 extends over 14 amino acids. The germline gives CDR1 MNHNY, CDR2 SVGAGI (reference sequence). J gave up 4 bases and V 8 bases, and 6 bases lay outside the gene matches. CDR3 residues: CASGEQGAYNEQFF. For the CDR3, the DNA is TGTGCCAGCGGGGAACAGGGGGCTTACAATGAGCAGTTCTTC.

This clone was observed a single time. In DNA, the CDR3 is TGTGCCAGCAGCTTTCAGGGGGCGCAGGGAACTGAAGCTTTCTTT. It specifies CASSFQGAQGTEAFF. This chain joins TRBV7-9 and TRBJ1-1; 8 nucleotides line up with TRBD1. Per the germline V gene, CDR1 is SEHNR and CDR2 is FQNEAQ (reference sequence). This CDR3 has 15 amino acids. V was pared by 3 bases and J by 5 bases, with 8 bases of the junction left unmatched. Combining the CDR3 with reference TRBV7-9 and TRBJ1-1 gives the whole variable domain DTGVSQNPRHKITKRGQNVTFRCDPISEHNRLYWYRQTLGQGPEFLTYFQNEAQLEKSRLLSDRFSAERPKGSFSTLEIQRTEQGDSAMYLCASSFQGAQGTEAFFGQGTRLTVV.

This clone was found a few times. This chain uses TRBV4-3 with TRBJ2-5; D might be TRBD1 (5 bases). The V end lost 0 bases, the J end lost 4 bases, and 18 bases lay between the germline ends. Germline CDR1 and CDR2: LGHNA and YSLEER. The CDR3 is made up of 17 amino acids. CDR3 sequence (DNA): TGCGCCAGCAGCCAAGATGGAGTGGGGCTAGGAGTAGAGACCCAGTACTTC. Protein product: CASSQDGVGLGVETQYF.

The chain recombines TRBV6-4 with TRBJ1-6; 12 bases line up with TRBD1. The trim removed 2 bases at V and 10 bases at J, leaving 0 bases unmatched. Germline loops: CDR1 MRHNA, CDR2 SNTAGT. This CDR3 contains 14 residues. The DNA of the CDR3 is TGTGCCAGCAGTGACGGGACAGGGGGCTCACCCCTCCACTTT. Translated: CASSDGTGGSPLHF.

The chain links TRBV6-4 to TRBJ2-6; 10 bases agree with TRBD1. This CDR3 has 17 residues. Germline CDR1 reads MRHNA; CDR2 reads SNTAGT. Trimming at V came to 2 bases and at J to 4 bases, leaving 5 bases not matched to a gene. The chain's CDR3 is CASSDRTGGTGANVLTF. Here the CDR3 DNA reads TGTGCCAGCAGTGACCGGACAGGGGGGACCGGGGCCAACGTCCTGACTTTC.

The CDR3 here is CASTKLAGGYNEQFF. DNA of the CDR3: TGTGCCAGCACCAAACTAGCGGGAGGGTACAATGAGCAGTTCTTC. The chain couples TRBV7-3 to TRBJ2-1; 13 nucleotides match TRBD2. Germline V lookup: CDR1 SGHTA, CDR2 FQGTGA. The CDR3 consists of 15 residues. Unmatched junction bases numbered 4, after V lost 7 bases and J lost 4 bases.

The V and J genes are TRBV30 and TRBJ1-1, with TRBD1 as a possible D gene (5 bases). The CDR3 has 12 residues. Germline CDR1 and CDR2: GTSNPN and SVGIG (reference sequence). CDR3 region: CASGLPNTEAFF. DNA of the CDR3: TGTGCGTCGGGACTGCCGAACACTGAAGCTTTCTTT.

The chain recombines TRBV4-3 with TRBJ2-4; 7 positions agree with TRBD1. The CDR3 is made up of 22 amino acids. V dropped 0 bases and J dropped 0; count of bases not matched to a gene: 20. Germline V gene sequence: CDR1 LGHNA, CDR2 YSLEER. As DNA, the CDR3 is TGCGCCAGCAGCCAAGAGCCAACCTGGACAGGTCAGCAAGGCGGAGCCAAAAACATTCAGTACTTC. Encoded protein: CASSQEPTWTGQQGGAKNIQYF.